These 16 T cell receptor beta chains were sequenced from one sample in a study of T cells after yellow fever vaccination. TCRdb re-called the 5' RACE reads through MiXCR, storing one row per CDR3 protein. The sample lists 300,000 to 350,000 distinct CDR3 sequences; roughly 8.6% were seen once. Sample: PBMCs, taken approximately 47 days after the first yellow fever vaccination. Receptor source: a man between 18 and 29 years old who received the YFV17D yellow fever vaccine.

The V gene is TRBV6-5, the J gene TRBJ1-5; a possible D gene is TRBD1 (5 bases). Trimming stripped 2 bases from V and 7 bases from J, with 12 bases between. CDR1 is MNHEY and CDR2 is SVGAGI in the germline V gene. The CDR3 extends over 14 amino acids. The CDR3, as DNA: TGTGCCAGCAGTTACGGGAGGGGATGGCAGCCCCAGCATTTT. This translates into CASSYGRGWQPQHF.

This clonotype turned up a few times. This chain connects TRBV7-2 to TRBJ1-3; D call uncertain. Trimming left V 2 bases short and J 4 bases short, with 9 bases between. Germline V gives CDR1 SGHTA, CDR2 FQGNSA. The CDR3 is made up of 14 amino acids. In nucleotides, the CDR3 is TGTGCCAGCAGCTTACCCGGGCTCGGAAACACCATATATTTT. It yields the protein CASSLPGLGNTIYF.

J is TRBJ2-1 and V is TRBV5-4; D is perhaps TRBD2 (7 bases). The V end lost 1 base, the J end lost 7 bases, and 12 bases lay between the germline ends. The CDR3 has 14 residues. CDR1 and CDR2 from the germline V gene are SGHNT and YYREEE (reference sequence). CDR3 protein: CASSLPEGGNEQFF. CDR3 bases: TGTGCCAGCAGCTTGCCGGAGGGGGGGAATGAGCAGTTCTTC.

In its sample, this clonotype was seen a few times. The chain links TRBV5-1 to TRBJ2-3, with 10 nucleotides matching TRBD2. Trimming cost V 4 bases and J 7 bases; bases outside gene matches: 9. The length of the CDR3 is 15 residues. Looked up from germline, CDR1 is SGHRS and CDR2 is YFSETQ. CDR3 in amino acids: CASSNLAGVRNTQYF. In DNA, the CDR3 is TGCGCCAGCAGCAACCTAGCGGGGGTAAGGAATACGCAGTATTTT.

This clonotype was counted ten times or more. The gene calls are TRBV20-1 and TRBJ2-7, with D possibly TRBD1 on 5 matching bases. The CDR3 is made up of 12 amino acids. The ends were cut back, 6 bases at V and 6 bases at J, with 15 bases in the middle. Looked up from germline, CDR1 is DFQATT and CDR2 is SNEGSKA (reference sequence). This chain's CDR3 is CSAVPHRLEQYF. DNA for the CDR3: TGCAGTGCCGTACCCCACAGGCTCGAGCAGTACTTC.

The genes are TRBV10-3 and TRBJ2-6, with TRBD2 as a possible D gene (5 bases). The CDR3 runs to 19 residues. Germline V gene sequence: CDR1 ENHRY, CDR2 SYGVKD. Trimming took 2 bases from V and 2 from J, leaving 19 bases between them. CDR3 protein: CAISETNRGSVAGANVLTF. In DNA form, the CDR3 reads TGTGCCATCAGTGAGACCAATCGGGGATCGGTAGCTGGGGCCAACGTCCTGACTTTC.

This clonotype was observed many times. The rearrangement joins TRBV5-1 to TRBJ2-5; D gene uncertain. The germline V gene encodes CDR1 SGHRS and CDR2 YFSETQ. Trimming took off 5 bases at V and 0 bases at J, with 5 bases between the two ends. There are 12 residues in the CDR3. The CDR3 DNA sequence: TGCGCCAGCAGTAGAAACCAAGAGACCCAGTACTTC. This translates into CASSRNQETQYF.

This clonotype has more than one count but fewer than ten. V and J are TRBV21-1 and TRBJ1-5; the DNA was not used to check the table's D call, TRBD1. TRBV21-1 is tagged as a pseudogene. The CDR3 covers 13 residues. The CDR3: CASSKRGRGPQHF. Here the CDR3 DNA reads TGTGCCAGCAGCAAAAGGGGTAGGGGGCCCCAGCATTTT.

Only a few counts were recorded for this clonotype. The chain is built from TRBV5-1 and TRBJ1-5, with a tentative D call TRBD1 (5 bases). The V end was cut by 0 bases, the J end by 3 bases, with 13 bases between. This CDR3 spans 16 amino acids. Germline CDR1 and CDR2: SGHRS and YFSETQ. CDR3 sequence: CASSLGGTEDNQPQHF. The CDR3 DNA reads as TGCGCCAGCAGCTTGGGTGGGACCGAGGACAATCAGCCCCAGCATTTT.

This clonotype was counted only a few times. The CDR3 sequence: CASSLNAGVYGYTF. CDR3 nucleotide sequence: TGTGCCAGCAGCTTAAATGCAGGAGTCTATGGCTACACCTTC. The rearrangement uses TRBV7-8 and TRBJ1-2; D is uncertain. This CDR3 is 14 amino acids long. The V gene lost 2 bases and the J gene lost 4 bases, with 11 bases spanning the gap. The V gene's germline CDR1 is SGHVS and CDR2 FQNEAQ.

This clonotype was observed a few times. This chain joins TRBV7-2 and TRBJ2-2; 12 nucleotides match TRBD1. The CDR3 is 16 amino acids. Looked up from germline, CDR1 is SGHTA and CDR2 is FQGNSA. The trim removed 3 bases at V and 4 bases at J, leaving 3 bases unmatched. The CDR3 nucleotides are TGTGCCAGCAGCTTGGGACAGGGGGCGGGCACCGGGGAGCTGTTTTTT. The encoded protein is CASSLGQGAGTGELFF.

This clonotype appeared a few times. The chain employs TRBV7-2 and TRBJ2-3; no firm D call. Deletions cut 2 bases from V and 2 bases from J, with 14 bases between. The CDR3 totals 16 residues. Germline assignment: CDR1 SGHTA and CDR2 FQGNSA. CDR3 coding DNA: TGTGCCAGCAGCTTATTCTCCGAGGTCTACACAGATACGCAGTATTTT. It yields the protein CASSLFSEVYTDTQYF.

This chain connects TRBV5-1 to TRBJ2-1, with 8 nucleotides matching TRBD2. Per the germline V gene, CDR1 is SGHRS and CDR2 is YFSETQ. The length of the CDR3 is 15 residues. V lost 0 bases and J lost 6; bases outside the gene matches: 5. DNA of the CDR3: TGCGCCAGCAGCTTGGGCGGGGGGCCGACCAATGAGCAGTTCTTC. Its translation is CASSLGGGPTNEQFF.

This clonotype showed up many times. This chain joins TRBV10-3 and TRBJ2-5; D is possibly TRBD1 (6 bases). Per germline, CDR1 ENHRY and CDR2 SYGVKD. The CDR3 is 16 residues long. V gave up 3 bases and J gave up 0 bases, with 14 bases separating them. CDR3 DNA: TGTGCCATCAGTGACCGGGACATCAAGTACCAAGAGACCCAGTACTTC. Translating it yields CAISDRDIKYQETQYF.

This clonotype came up many times. The chain employs TRBV27 and TRBJ2-3; D possibly corresponds to TRBD1 (5 bases). From germline, CDR1 is MNHEY and CDR2 SMNVEV (reference sequence). Trimming shortened V by 2 bases and J by 1 base, and 7 bases separated the two germline ends. The CDR3 is 14 amino acids. DNA for the CDR3: TGTGCCAGCAGTTTAGCGACAGGCACAGATACGCAGTATTTT. Translating it yields CASSLATGTDTQYF.

The table lists this clonotype with a count of one. The V call is TRBV7-2, the J call TRBJ2-3; D gene uncertain. This CDR3 spans 14 amino acids. V was cut by 3 bases and J by 4 bases, with 11 bases left in between. Germline assignment: CDR1 SGHTA and CDR2 FQGNSA. The CDR3 spells CASSLSSTPDTQYF. The CDR3 DNA reads as TGTGCCAGCAGCTTGTCGAGTACGCCAGATACGCAGTATTTT.